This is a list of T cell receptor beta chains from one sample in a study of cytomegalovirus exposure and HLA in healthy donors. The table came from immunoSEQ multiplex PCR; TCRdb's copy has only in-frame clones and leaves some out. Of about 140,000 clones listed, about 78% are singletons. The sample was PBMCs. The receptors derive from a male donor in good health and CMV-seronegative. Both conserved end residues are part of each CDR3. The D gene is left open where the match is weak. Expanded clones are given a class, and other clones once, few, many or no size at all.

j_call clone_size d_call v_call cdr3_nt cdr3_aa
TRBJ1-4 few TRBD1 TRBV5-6 TGTGCCAGCAGCTTATCAGGGGGAACTAATGAAAAACTGTTTTTT CASSLSGGTNEKLFF
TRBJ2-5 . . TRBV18 TGTGCCAGCTCACCTATCCAAGAGGCCCAGTACTTC CASSPIQEAQYF
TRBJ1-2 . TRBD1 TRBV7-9 TGTGCCAGCAGCTTAGAGACAGGGCACCGCTATGGCTACACCTTC CASSLETGHRYGYTF
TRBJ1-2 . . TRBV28 TGTGCCAGCGGAACCTCGTGGGGGCAGATGCATGGCTACACCTTC CASGTSWGQMHGYTF
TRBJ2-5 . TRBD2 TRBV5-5 TGTGCCAGCAGCTTGGCGGGGGGACAAGAGACCCAGTACTTC CASSLAGGQETQYF
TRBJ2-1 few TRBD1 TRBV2 TGTGCCAGCACCGGGACAGGGGGCGCGGGGGGGCCGGACAATGAGCAGTTCTTC CASTGTGGAGGPDNEQFF
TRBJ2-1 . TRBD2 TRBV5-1 TGCGCCACCTCGATGGGACTAGCGGGATCCGATGAGCAGTTCTTC CATSMGLAGSDEQFF
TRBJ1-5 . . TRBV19 TGTGCCAGTCACCGGCGGGACGGCCCCAATCAGCCCCAGCATTTT CASHRRDGPNQPQHF
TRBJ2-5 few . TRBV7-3 TGTGCCAGCAGCTTGAGGGCGCGGGGCGCCCAGTACTTC CASSLRARGAQYF
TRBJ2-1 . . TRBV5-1 TGCGCCAGCAGCTTGCCGGGGACAATACTGGGGACGACCTACAATGAGCAGTTCTTC CASSLPGTILGTTYNEQFF
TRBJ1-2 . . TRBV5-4 TGTGCCAGCAGCTTGGCATCGGGGGGCGATGGCTACACCTTC CASSLASGGDGYTF
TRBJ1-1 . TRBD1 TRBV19 TGTGCCAGTAGTATTCAGGGGGCGAACACTGAAGCTTTCTTT CASSIQGANTEAFF
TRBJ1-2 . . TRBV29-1 TGCAGCGCCGAGGATTTAGACGGCGACTTTAACTATGGCTACACCTTC CSAEDLDGDFNYGYTF
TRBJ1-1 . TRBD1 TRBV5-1 TGCGCCAGCAGCTCAGCTACAGGGGTCTACACTGAAGCTTTCTTT CASSSATGVYTEAFF
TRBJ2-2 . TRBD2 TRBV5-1 TGCGCCAGCAGCTTGGCTCTGAGGACTAGCCCGGTCACCGGGGAGCTGTTTTTT CASSLALRTSPVTGELFF
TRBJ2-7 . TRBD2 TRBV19 TGTGCCAGTAGTACGATAGCGGGAGTGAGCTCCTACGAGCAGTACTTC CASSTIAGVSSYEQYF
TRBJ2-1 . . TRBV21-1 TGTGCCAGCAGCAAAAAGGGACTAGCGGGGGACAGCTCCTACAATGAGCAGTTCTTC CASSKKGLAGDSSYNEQFF
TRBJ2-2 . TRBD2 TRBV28 TGTGCCAGCAGGGATAGCGGGTTTAACACCGGGGAGCTGTTTTTT CASRDSGFNTGELFF
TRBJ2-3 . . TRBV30 TGTGCCTGGAGCATCACAGATACGCAGTATTTT CAWSITDTQYF
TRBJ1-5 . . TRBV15 TGTGCCACCAGCAGAGATGTGAACAGGGATCAGCCCCAGCATTTT CATSRDVNRDQPQHF
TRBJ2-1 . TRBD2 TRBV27 TGTGCCAGCAGTTTATCCGGACTAGGGGCTTATGAGCAGTTCTTC CASSLSGLGAYEQFF
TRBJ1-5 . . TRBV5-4 TGTGCCAGCAGCCCAGGGTTGGGGCAGCCCCAGCATTTT CASSPGLGQPQHF
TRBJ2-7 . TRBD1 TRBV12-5 TGTGCTAGTGGTGTAGGACAGGGGGCATACGAGCAGTACTTC CASGVGQGAYEQYF
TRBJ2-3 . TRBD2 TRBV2 TGTGCCAGCAGTGTGGCCCCAGGGCTAGCGGGAGGTCCGGATACGCAGTATTTT CASSVAPGLAGGPDTQYF
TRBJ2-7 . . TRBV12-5 TGTGCTAGTGGATCGAGGGGGTCCTACGAGCAGTACTTC CASGSRGSYEQYF
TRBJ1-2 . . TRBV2 TGTGCCAGCAGTGACCCCGGAGATGGCTACACCTTC CASSDPGDGYTF
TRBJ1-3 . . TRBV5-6 TGTGCCAGCAGCTTAGGGGGAACGGGAAACACCATATATTTT CASSLGGTGNTIYF
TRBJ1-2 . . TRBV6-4 TGTGCCAGCAGTGACTCGAAACGGGGCTACACCTTC CASSDSKRGYTF
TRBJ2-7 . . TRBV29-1 TGCAGCGTTGAAGGGCAGGGGCAATACGAGCAGTACTTC CSVEGQGQYEQYF
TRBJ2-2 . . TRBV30 TGTGCCTGGAGTGTGAGGAACACCGGGGAGCTGTTTTTT CAWSVRNTGELFF
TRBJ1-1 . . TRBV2 TGTGCCAGCAGTCGAACGGACACTGAAGCTTTCTTT CASSRTDTEAFF
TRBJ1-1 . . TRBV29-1 TGCAGCGTCCGGAGGACGAACACTGAAGCTTTCTTT CSVRRTNTEAFF
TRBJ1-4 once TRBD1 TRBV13 TGTGCCAGCAGTACTAATAACGACAGGGGGGGAAATGAAAAACTGTTTTTT CASSTNNDRGGNEKLFF
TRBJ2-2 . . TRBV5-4 TGTGCCAGCAGCGACGGGGGACTTCACACCGGGGAGCTGTTTTTT CASSDGGLHTGELFF
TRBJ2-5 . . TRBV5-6 TGTGCCAGCAGCTTGATACAGGGAGAGACCCAGTACTTC CASSLIQGETQYF
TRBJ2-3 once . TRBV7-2 TGTGCCAGCAGCTTACGGGGTCCCGCAGATACGCAGTATTTT CASSLRGPADTQYF
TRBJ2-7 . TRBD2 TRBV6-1 TGTGCCAGCAGTGAAGCCGGGGGGACCTACGAGCAGTACTTC CASSEAGGTYEQYF
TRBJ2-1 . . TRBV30 TGTGCCTGGAGTCTGACTACCCACAATGAGCAGTTCTTC CAWSLTTHNEQFF
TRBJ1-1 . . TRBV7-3 TGTGCCAGCAGCCTGAAACCGGGTGGCACTGAAGCTTTCTTT CASSLKPGGTEAFF
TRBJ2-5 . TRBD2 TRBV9 TGTGCCAGCAGCGGTCTAGCGGGAGATTTTCAAGAGACCCAGTACTTC CASSGLAGDFQETQYF
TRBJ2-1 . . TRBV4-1 TGCGCCAGCAGCCAAGATTATTTTACCGGGGAGCAGTTCTTC CASSQDYFTGEQFF
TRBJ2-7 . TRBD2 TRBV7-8 TGTGCCAGCAGCTCTGTTTGGTCATCGTGGCTAGCGGGAGACTCCTACGAGCAGTACTTC CASSSVWSSWLAGDSYEQYF
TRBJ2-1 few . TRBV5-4 TGTGCCAGCAGCTTGTGGGGACTGATCGACTCCTCCTACAATGAGCAGTTCTTC CASSLWGLIDSSYNEQFF
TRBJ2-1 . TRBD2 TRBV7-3 TGTGCCAGCAGCCTGACTAGCGGGAGGGCCTACAATGAGCAGTTCTTC CASSLTSGRAYNEQFF
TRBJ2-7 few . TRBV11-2 TGTGCCAGCAGCTTTAGACTGCCTGGCTCCTACGAGCAGTACTTC CASSFRLPGSYEQYF
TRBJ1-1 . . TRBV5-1 TGCGCCAGCAGCTTGGCCGGGGAGAGTGAAGCTTTCTTT CASSLAGESEAFF
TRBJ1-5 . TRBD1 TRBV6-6 TGTGCCAGCACCCAACTAACAGGGGCCTCTCAGCCCCAGCATTTT CASTQLTGASQPQHF
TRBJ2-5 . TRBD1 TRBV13 TGTGCCAGCAGCTCTCCCAAGTCCGACAGGGCCCAAGAGACCCAGTACTTC CASSSPKSDRAQETQYF
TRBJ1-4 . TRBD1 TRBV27 TGTGCCAGCAGTCCCGGGACAGGGAGGAGGTCTAATGAAAAACTGTTTTTT CASSPGTGRRSNEKLFF
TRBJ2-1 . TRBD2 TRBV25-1 TGTGCCAGCAGTGAATTCGTTAGCGGGGGGGTAATAGAGCAGTTCTTC CASSEFVSGGVIEQFF
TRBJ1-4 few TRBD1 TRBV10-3 TGTGCCATCAGTGAGGCTCCTACGGACAGGTTTGAAAAACTGTTTTTT CAISEAPTDRFEKLFF
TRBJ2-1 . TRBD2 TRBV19 TGTGCCAGTAGTATAGGCGGGGGGATCAATGAGCAGTTCTTC CASSIGGGINEQFF
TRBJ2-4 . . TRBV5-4 TGTGCCAGCAGCCCGGAGGGACCGCGGAAAAACATTCAGTACTTC CASSPEGPRKNIQYF
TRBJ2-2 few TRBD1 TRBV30 TGTGCCTGGAGTGTCCCAGGGGGCCTCACCGGGGAGCTGTTTTTT CAWSVPGGLTGELFF
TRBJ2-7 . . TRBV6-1 TGTGCCAGCAAGGACAGATGCGAGCAGTACTTC CASKDRCEQYF
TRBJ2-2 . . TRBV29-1 TGCAGCGTTGGTGCGGCCGGGGAGCTGTTTTTT CSVGAAGELFF
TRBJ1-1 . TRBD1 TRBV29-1 TGCAGCGTTAGGGGGCTAATGAACACTGAAGCTTTCTTT CSVRGLMNTEAFF